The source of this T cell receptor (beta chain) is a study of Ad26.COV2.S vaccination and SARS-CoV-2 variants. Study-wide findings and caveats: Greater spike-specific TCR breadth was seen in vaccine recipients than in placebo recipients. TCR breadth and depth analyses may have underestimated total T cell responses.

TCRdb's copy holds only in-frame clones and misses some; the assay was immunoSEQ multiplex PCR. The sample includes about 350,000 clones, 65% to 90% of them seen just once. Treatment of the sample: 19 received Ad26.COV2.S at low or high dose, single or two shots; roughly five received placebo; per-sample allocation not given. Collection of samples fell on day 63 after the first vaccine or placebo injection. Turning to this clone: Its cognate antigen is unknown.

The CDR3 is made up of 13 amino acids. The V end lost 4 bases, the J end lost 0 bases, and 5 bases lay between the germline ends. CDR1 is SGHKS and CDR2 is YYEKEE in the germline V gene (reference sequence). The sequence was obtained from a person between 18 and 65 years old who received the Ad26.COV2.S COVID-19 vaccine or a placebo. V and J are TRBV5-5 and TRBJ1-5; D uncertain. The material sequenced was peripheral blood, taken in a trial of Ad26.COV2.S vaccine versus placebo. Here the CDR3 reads CASSANSNQPQHF. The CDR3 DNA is TGTGCCAGCAGCGCAAATAGCAATCAGCCCCAGCATTTT.